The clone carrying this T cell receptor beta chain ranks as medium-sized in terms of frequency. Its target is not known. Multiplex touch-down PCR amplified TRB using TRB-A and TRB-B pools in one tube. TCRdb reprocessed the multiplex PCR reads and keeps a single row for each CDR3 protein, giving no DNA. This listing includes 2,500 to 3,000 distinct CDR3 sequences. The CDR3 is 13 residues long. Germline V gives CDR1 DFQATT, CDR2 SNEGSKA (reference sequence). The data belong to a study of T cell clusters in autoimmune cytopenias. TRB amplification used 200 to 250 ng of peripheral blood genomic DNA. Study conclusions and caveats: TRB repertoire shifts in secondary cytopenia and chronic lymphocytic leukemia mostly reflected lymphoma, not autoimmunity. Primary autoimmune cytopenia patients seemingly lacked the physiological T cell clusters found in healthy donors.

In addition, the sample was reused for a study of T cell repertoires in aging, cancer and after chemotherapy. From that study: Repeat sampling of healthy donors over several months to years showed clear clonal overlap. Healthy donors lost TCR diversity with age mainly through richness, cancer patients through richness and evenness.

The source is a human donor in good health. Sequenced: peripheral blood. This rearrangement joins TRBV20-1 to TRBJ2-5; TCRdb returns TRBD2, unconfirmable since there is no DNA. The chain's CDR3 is CSALSGVQETQYF.